This TCR beta chain is from a study of blood T cell repertoires in COVID-19. Across the study: PBMCs, B-cell-depleted T cells, or T cells were the source of the cDNA or gDNA that made up the material.

Libraries were prepared by immunoSEQ multiplex PCR; TCRdb keeps only in-frame clonotypes and omits some of them. The repertoire holds about 200,000 clones, with around 80% as singletons. The CDR3 is made up of 15 amino acids. Sequences were obtained from peripheral blood. This TCR was recovered from a woman in her forties with acute or convalescent COVID-19. The chain joins TRBV21-1 to TRBJ2-1; TRBD2 reflects the table's D call only, with no check against the DNA. TRBV21-1 is a pseudogene segment. The CDR3 bases are TGTGCCAGCCGAAAGGGACTAGCGTCCTACAATGAGCAGTTCTTC. Encoded protein: CASRKGLASYNEQFF.